This T cell receptor beta chain came from a study of Ad26.COV2.S vaccination and SARS-CoV-2 variants. Study-wide background: The authors gave Ad26.COV2.S intramuscularly, either once or twice 56 days apart. Overall study findings and caveats: Non-spike TCR breadth was similar in vaccine and placebo recipients.

In germline, CDR1 is SEHNR, CDR2 FQNEAQ (reference sequence). The CDR3 spans 15 residues. V lost 3 bases and J 6 bases, leaving 15 bases between the germline ends. For this clone: Its specificity is unknown.

Stated treatment: around 19 received Ad26.COV2.S at low or high dose, single or two shots; about 5 received placebo; per-sample allocation not given. Vaccine and placebo recipients were sampled on day 63 after the first injection. An Ad26 vector was used to express Wuhan-strain SARS-CoV-2 spike as the vaccine. Here immunoSEQ multiplex PCR was the method, and the copy in TCRdb shows in-frame clones only, minus some. The sample holds roughly 500,000 clones; 70% to 90% are singletons and the top ten take 13%. The sequencing used peripheral blood, collected in a trial of Ad26.COV2.S vaccine versus placebo. The chain combines TRBV7-9 with TRBJ2-4; D is perhaps TRBD1 (7 bases). The clonotype was recovered from a person between 18 and 65 years old who received the Ad26.COV2.S COVID-19 vaccine or a placebo. The CDR3 is CASSFGRQGGNIQYF. The CDR3 bases are TGTGCCAGCAGCTTTGGGAGGCAGGGGGGAAACATTCAGTACTTC.